A single sample is the source of the 29 T cell receptor beta chains below, sequenced in a study of PD-1 blockade in classical Hodgkin lymphoma. Every patient had relapsed following autologous stem cell transplantation, and cohorts differed in brentuximab vedotin exposure. Some clones are missing from TCRdb's copy, which holds only in-frame ones; the method was immunoSEQ multiplex PCR. The table includes 25,000 to 35,000 clones, more than 60% detected once. The sequencing used peripheral blood mononuclear cells (PBMCs), collected before the second cycle of nivolumab. The source is a human donor with classical Hodgkin lymphoma.

This chain uses TRBV5-5 with TRBJ1-3; 7 nucleotides line up with TRBD1. The germline V gene has CDR1 SGHKS and CDR2 YYEKEE (reference sequence). V dropped 4 bases and J dropped 2; count of bases not matched to a gene: 9. This CDR3 contains 16 residues. For the CDR3, the DNA is TGTGCCAGCAGCGATCTCCGGGACAGAACTGGAAACACCATATATTTT. Amino acid sequence: CASSDLRDRTGNTIYF.

The CDR3 spells CAWSFQQGTNEKLFF. CDR3 nucleotide sequence: TGTGCCTGGAGTTTTCAACAGGGCACTAATGAAAAACTGTTTTTT. The V call is TRBV30, the J call TRBJ1-4, with D possibly matching TRBD1 (6 bases). The V end lost 2 bases, the J end lost 2 bases, and 12 bases lay between the germline ends. The CDR3 length is 15 residues. CDR1 and CDR2 (germline): GTSNPN, SVGIG (reference sequence).

This chain connects TRBV5-1 to TRBJ2-4; 8 bases agree with TRBD1. The CDR3 has 14 amino acids. V lost 2 bases, J lost 6 bases, and 4 bases stayed unmatched. Germline-derived CDR1 and CDR2 are SGHRS and YFSETQ. The CDR3 DNA follows: TGCGCCAGCAGCTTAGACAGGGGAGTAAACATTCAGTACTTC. Residues: CASSLDRGVNIQYF.

The genes are TRBV6-5 and TRBJ1-2; D is unclear. Germline V CDR1 and CDR2: MNHEY, SVGAGI. The length of the CDR3 is 15 residues. The ends were cut back, 0 bases at V and 0 bases at J, with 8 bases in the middle. Here the CDR3 reads CASSYSGVSNYGYTF. The CDR3 DNA is TGTGCCAGCAGTTACTCGGGCGTGTCTAACTATGGCTACACCTTC.

The chain uses TRBV9 and TRBJ2-1, with 11 bases matching TRBD2. V lost 3 bases to trimming and J lost 7 bases; unmatched junction nucleotides: 9. The CDR3 loop spans 16 amino acids. Germline CDR1 is SGDLS and CDR2 is YYNGEE. CDR3 amino acids: CASSASGSGGVNEQFF. In DNA form, the CDR3 reads TGTGCCAGCAGCGCGTCGGGTAGCGGGGGGGTTAATGAGCAGTTCTTC.

V usage is TRBV27 and J usage is TRBJ2-3; unclear D gene. Germline loops: CDR1 MNHEY, CDR2 SMNVEV (reference sequence). V lost 0 bases and J 6 bases, leaving 13 bases between the germline ends. The CDR3 loop spans 15 amino acids. In DNA, the CDR3 is TGTGCCAGCAGTTTATCCGGGCCTCCTTGGGATACGCAGTATTTT. Its translation: CASSLSGPPWDTQYF.

This clone was counted a single time. CDR3 sequence: CASSLWGASRNTIYF. The CDR3 DNA reads TGTGCCAGCAGCTTGTGGGGGGCAAGTAGGAACACCATATATTTT. This rearrangement joins TRBV5-6 to TRBJ1-3; tentatively, D is TRBD1 (6 bases). V lost 1 base and J lost 7, with 15 bases in between. This CDR3 has 15 amino acids. CDR1 SGHDT and CDR2 YYEEEE come from the germline V gene.

V gene TRBV9 combines with J gene TRBJ1-3; D is ambiguous. The CDR3 sequence is 17 residues long. Germline CDR1 is SGDLS and CDR2 is YYNGEE. Trimming left V 0 bases short and J 0 bases short, with 13 bases between. CDR3 loop: CASSVGIGRGSGNTIYF. For the CDR3, the DNA is TGTGCCAGCAGCGTAGGAATAGGCCGGGGCTCTGGAAACACCATATATTTT.

The gene calls are TRBV5-4 and TRBJ2-1, with 7 bases fitting TRBD2. Losses at the gene ends were 4 bases for V and 5 bases for J; bases not matched to a gene: 9. The CDR3 consists of 15 residues. Germline loops: CDR1 SGHNT, CDR2 YYREEE (reference sequence). The DNA for the CDR3 is TGTGCCAGCAGCGCGGGGACTACCCACGACAATGAGCAGTTCTTC. Translated: CASSAGTTHDNEQFF.

The chain couples TRBV5-1 to TRBJ1-3; no reliable D call. Trimming stripped 0 bases from V and 3 bases from J, with 7 bases between. CDR1 and CDR2 (germline): SGHRS, YFSETQ. The CDR3 is made up of 14 amino acids. This CDR3 reads CASSLVGSGNTIYF. DNA of the CDR3: TGCGCCAGCAGCTTGGTTGGGAGTGGAAACACCATATATTTT.

V usage is TRBV19 and J usage is TRBJ1-1, with 7 positions matching TRBD1. Germline assignment: CDR1 LNHDA and CDR2 SQIVND (reference sequence). Trimming cost V 0 bases and J 5 bases; bases outside gene matches: 6. This CDR3 is 15 amino acids long. The CDR3 loop reads CASSIDRTGGTEAFF. CDR3 in DNA: TGTGCCAGTAGTATAGATCGGACAGGCGGTACTGAAGCTTTCTTT. The variable domain in full, completed from reference TRBV19 and TRBJ1-1, reads DGGITQSPKYLFRKEGQNVTLSCEQNLNHDAMYWYRQDPGQGLRLIYYSQIVNDFQKGDIAEGYSVSREKKESFPLTVTSAQKNPTAFYLCASSIDRTGGTEAFFGQGTRLTVV.

The CDR3 here is CASSRSGANVLTF. DNA of the CDR3: TGTGCCAGCAGTCGGTCTGGGGCCAACGTCCTGACTTTC. The rearrangement joins TRBV28 to TRBJ2-6; no definite D call. The germline gives CDR1 MDHEN, CDR2 SYDVKM. This CDR3 is built from 13 residues. With 5 bases removed from V and 1 base from J, the gap between germline ends came to 3 bases.

The gene calls are TRBV4-1 and TRBJ2-3, with TRBD2 identical over 8 bases. The CDR3 has 15 residues. Trimming removed 1 base from V and 1 base from J; junction bases left unmatched: 1. Germline values: CDR1 MGHRA, CDR2 YSYEKL. The CDR3 reads CASSQGRGGTDTQYF. The CDR3 DNA follows: TGCGCCAGCAGCCAAGGGCGGGGGGGCACAGATACGCAGTATTTT.

This clone has just one count. The V gene is TRBV7-9, the J gene TRBJ2-1; 7 positions agree with TRBD2. V lost 4 bases to trimming and J lost 5 bases; unmatched junction nucleotides: 5. The CDR3 consists of 14 residues. Germline lookup yields CDR1 SEHNR and CDR2 FQNEAQ (reference sequence). The chain's CDR3 is CASSSGLDHNEQFF. In DNA form, the CDR3 reads TGTGCCAGCAGCTCAGGACTAGACCACAATGAGCAGTTCTTC.

The chain is built from TRBV5-5 and TRBJ2-2; D remains ambiguous. The CDR3 has 15 amino acids. V dropped 4 bases and J dropped 6 bases, with 16 bases sitting between them. Per germline, CDR1 SGHKS and CDR2 YYEKEE (reference sequence). CDR3 in amino acids: CASSQHFPSAGELFF. CDR3 nucleotide sequence: TGTGCCAGCAGCCAGCACTTCCCTTCGGCCGGGGAGCTGTTTTTT.

V is TRBV6-1 and J is TRBJ1-2; D unclear. Germline V lookup: CDR1 MNHNS, CDR2 SASEGT. The CDR3 is made up of 13 amino acids. Trimming cost V 4 bases and J 4 bases, with 10 bases left between them. The CDR3 DNA reads as TGTGCCAGCAGTGTACGTGTGTCCTATGGCTACACCTTC. Translating it yields CASSVRVSYGYTF.

The chain joins TRBV5-1 to TRBJ1-2; 8 bases are shared with TRBD1. From germline, CDR1 is SGHRS and CDR2 YFSETQ. The CDR3 loop spans 15 amino acids. With 3 bases clipped from V and 3 bases from J, the junction kept 7 bases outside the gene matches. Here the CDR3 reads CASSSGQGSHYGYTF. The CDR3 DNA follows: TGCGCCAGCAGCTCCGGACAGGGAAGTCACTATGGCTACACCTTC.

This clone turned up a few times. The rearrangement uses TRBV27 and TRBJ2-2, with unresolved D. V was cut by 4 bases and J by 6 bases, with 6 bases left in between. CDR1 and CDR2 (germline): MNHEY, SMNVEV (reference sequence). CDR3 length equals 12 residues. The CDR3: CASSYRPGELFF. CDR3 sequence (DNA): TGTGCCAGCAGTTACCGACCCGGGGAGCTGTTTTTT.

The chain combines TRBV7-9 with TRBJ2-1; 8 nucleotides match TRBD1. V lost 5 bases and J lost 4; bases outside the gene matches: 10. The length of the CDR3 is 16 residues. Germline assignment: CDR1 SEHNR and CDR2 FQNEAQ (reference sequence). In nucleotides, the CDR3 is TGTGCCAGCAGCCTACCCGTGGACAGGGCGTACAATGAGCAGTTCTTC. Its protein product is CASSLPVDRAYNEQFF. Based on the CDR3 plus reference TRBV7-9 and TRBJ2-1, the full variable domain is DTGVSQNPRHKITKRGQNVTFRCDPISEHNRLYWYRQTLGQGPEFLTYFQNEAQLEKSRLLSDRFSAERPKGSFSTLEIQRTEQGDSAMYLCASSLPVDRAYNEQFFGPGTRLTVL.

The chain is built from TRBV2 and TRBJ2-5, with 8 bases lining up with TRBD1. The germline V gene encodes CDR1 SNHLY and CDR2 FYNNEI. V was pared by 5 bases and J by 4 bases, with 6 bases of the junction left unmatched. The CDR3 totals 14 residues. The CDR3 DNA sequence: TGTGCCAGCAGTCTCGACAGGGGCGGAGAGACCCAGTACTTC. This sequence encodes CASSLDRGGETQYF.

V is TRBV4-1 and J is TRBJ1-4; 10 positions agree with TRBD1. Germline V gene sequence: CDR1 MGHRA, CDR2 YSYEKL. V lost 3 bases and J lost 6; bases outside the gene matches: 7. CDR3 length: 16 amino acids. CDR3 sequence reads: CASSQDRDRGHEKLFF. DNA of the CDR3: TGCGCCAGCAGCCAGGACCGGGACAGGGGACATGAAAAACTGTTTTTT.

A few counts support this clone. This chain uses TRBV5-1 with TRBJ2-5; 8 bases are shared with TRBD1. This CDR3 comprises 12 residues. The ends lost 3 bases at V and 5 bases at J; junction bases unmatched: 0. Per germline, CDR1 SGHRS and CDR2 YFSETQ. In DNA form, the CDR3 reads TGCGCCAGCAGCTGGACAGGGGAGACCCAGTACTTC. It yields the protein CASSWTGETQYF.

The rearrangement links TRBV28 to TRBJ2-3; D is unclear. Trimming shortened V by 0 bases and J by 6 bases, and 4 bases separated the two germline ends. This CDR3 comprises 12 residues. Germline V CDR1 and CDR2: MDHEN, SYDVKM. CDR3 sequence (DNA): TGTGCCAGCAGTTTATGGCTGGATACGCAGTATTTT. Translated: CASSLWLDTQYF.

The V gene is TRBV5-1, the J gene TRBJ2-3; D may match TRBD1 or TRBD2 (6 bases each). V was clipped by 0 bases and J by 4 bases, with 24 bases between them. CDR1 is SGHRS and CDR2 is YFSETQ in the germline V gene. CDR3 length: 19 amino acids. In DNA form, the CDR3 reads TGCGCCAGCAGCTTGGCTATGAGGCGGGACACGAGCGGCGCAGATACGCAGTATTTT. Its translation is CASSLAMRRDTSGADTQYF.

The chain is built from TRBV10-1 and TRBJ1-1; D gene ambiguous. CDR3 size: 13 residues. The germline V gene encodes CDR1 WNHNN and CDR2 SYGVQD (reference sequence). V was cut by 3 bases and J by 5 bases, with 10 bases left in between. For the CDR3, the DNA is TGCGCCAGCAGTGAATTCGTGTGGACTGAAGCTTTCTTT. Translation: CASSEFVWTEAFF.

This clone was recorded once. The CDR3 here is CASSPAGGFGNTIYF. The CDR3 DNA reads as TGCGCCAGCAGCCCTGCGGGGGGCTTTGGAAACACCATATATTTT. This chain links TRBV5-1 with TRBJ1-3, with D possibly TRBD1 on 6 matching bases. Per germline, CDR1 SGHRS and CDR2 YFSETQ. The CDR3 totals 15 residues. The V gene lost 4 bases and the J gene lost 3 bases, with 14 bases spanning the gap. Full variable domain (outside the CDR3, taken from reference TRBV5-1 and TRBJ1-3): KAGVTQTPRYLIKTRGQQVTLSCSPISGHRSVSWYQQTPGQGLQFLFEYFSETQRNKGNFPGRFSGRQFSNSRSEMNVSTLELGDSALYLCASSPAGGFGNTIYFGEGSWLTVV.

The chain recombines TRBV19 with TRBJ2-1; 9 nucleotides match TRBD2. Looked up from germline, CDR1 is LNHDA and CDR2 is SQIVND (reference sequence). CDR3 size: 15 residues. J lost 8 bases, V lost 7 bases, and 12 bases had no gene match. The CDR3 is CASTPSSGGSYEQFF. For the CDR3, the DNA is TGTGCCAGTACCCCAAGTAGCGGGGGTAGCTATGAGCAGTTCTTC. Using reference TRBV19 and TRBJ2-1 for the parts outside the CDR3, the full variable domain is DGGITQSPKYLFRKEGQNVTLSCEQNLNHDAMYWYRQDPGQGLRLIYYSQIVNDFQKGDIAEGYSVSREKKESFPLTVTSAQKNPTAFYLCASTPSSGGSYEQFFGPGTRLTVL.

The rearrangement uses TRBV2 and TRBJ2-1, with 7 bases lining up with TRBD1. The V gene's germline CDR1 is SNHLY and CDR2 FYNNEI. This CDR3 comprises 15 residues. V shed 5 bases and J 4 bases; nucleotides not matched to a gene: 8. The CDR3 coding sequence is TGTGCCAGCAGTAAACAGGGGTCCTTATACAATGAGCAGTTCTTC. This codes for CASSKQGSLYNEQFF.

The rearrangement uses TRBV18 and TRBJ2-3; D unclear. The CDR3 totals 12 residues. Trimming removed 4 bases from V and 5 bases from J, with 7 bases in between. In germline, CDR1 is KGHSH, CDR2 LQKENI. The CDR3: CASSHTKDTQYF. The CDR3 DNA sequence: TGTGCCAGCTCACATACGAAAGATACGCAGTATTTT.